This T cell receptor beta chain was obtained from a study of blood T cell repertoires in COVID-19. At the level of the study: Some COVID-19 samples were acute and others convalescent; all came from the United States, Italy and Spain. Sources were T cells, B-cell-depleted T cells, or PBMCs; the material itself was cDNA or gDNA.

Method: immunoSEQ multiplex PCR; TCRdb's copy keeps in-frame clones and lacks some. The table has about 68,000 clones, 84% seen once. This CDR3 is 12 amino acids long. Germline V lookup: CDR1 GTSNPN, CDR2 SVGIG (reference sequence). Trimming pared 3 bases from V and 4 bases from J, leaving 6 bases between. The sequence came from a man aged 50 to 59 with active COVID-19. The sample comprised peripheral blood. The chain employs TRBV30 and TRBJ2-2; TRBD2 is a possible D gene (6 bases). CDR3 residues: CAWRGGTGELFF. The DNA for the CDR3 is TGTGCCTGGAGGGGGGGCACCGGGGAGCTGTTTTTT.